One sample yielded the 8 T cell receptor beta chains listed below, sequenced in a study of CXCR3-negative and CXCR3-positive naive CD8 T cells. 5' RACE with UMI labels generated the TRB cDNA libraries. TCRdb reprocessed the 5' RACE reads and reports one entry per CDR3 protein, with no DNA. Found here are 20,000 to 25,000 distinct CDR3 sequences; the top ten clones hold approximately 4.1%. Sequencing was done on a sample of naive CXCR3- CD8+ T cells from blood. Subset here: CD45RO-CCR7+CD27+CD95- naive CD8+ T cells lacking CXCR3 (TNR3-). These receptors all come from a human donor in good health. Some clones in this sample may be carry-over from other donors' samples.

CDR3 in amino acids: CASSPWGYEQFF. V gene TRBV7-9 combines with J gene TRBJ2-1; TCRdb designates TRBD1, a call that cannot be tested without DNA. The germline gives CDR1 SEHNR, CDR2 FQNEAQ (reference sequence). This CDR3 is built from 12 residues.

J is TRBJ2-1 and V is TRBV27. CDR1 is MNHEY, CDR2 SMNVEV, per germline (reference sequence). The CDR3 covers 15 residues. CDR3 loop: CASSLSLDSYNEQFF.

The chain combines TRBV9 with TRBJ1-1; checking the TCRdb D call of TRBD1 is not possible without DNA. Looked up from germline, CDR1 is SGDLS and CDR2 is YYNGEE. The CDR3 spans 15 residues. This chain's CDR3 is CASSVGSGADTEAFF.

The chain combines TRBV29-1 with TRBJ1-1; the D call from TCRdb, TRBD1, cannot be confirmed without DNA. The germline V gene encodes CDR1 SQVTM and CDR2 ANQGSEA. The CDR3 totals 11 residues. CDR3 residues: CSAPFPSEAFF.

This sequence joins TRBV4-1 and TRBJ1-5; the TCRdb call, TRBD1, lacks DNA for checking. The CDR3 contains 14 residues. Per germline, CDR1 MGHRA and CDR2 YSYEKL. The CDR3 reads CASSPTGFGQPQHF.

The rearrangement uses TRBV6-5 and TRBJ2-3; TCRdb indicates TRBD2, and absent DNA this call remains unverified. Germline lookup yields CDR1 MNHEY and CDR2 SVGAGI. This CDR3 contains 14 residues. This CDR3 is CASSPRTSGDTQYF.

The chain employs TRBV14 and TRBJ2-3; TCRdb lists TRBD2, though no DNA is available to test this call. Germline CDR1 reads SGHDN; CDR2 reads FVKESK. This CDR3 region has 15 residues. The CDR3 region is CASSQGTSSTDTQYF.

This chain connects TRBV7-9 to TRBJ1-2; with no DNA, the TCRdb D assignment of TRBD1 cannot be verified. The CDR3 consists of 15 residues. The V gene's germline CDR1 is SEHNR and CDR2 FQNEAQ (reference sequence). The CDR3 loop reads CASSLGGLDNYGYTF.